The 30 T cell receptor beta chains below come from one sample, sequenced in a study of cytomegalovirus exposure and HLA in healthy donors. TCRdb's copy holds only in-frame clones and misses some; the assay was immunoSEQ multiplex PCR. Of tens of thousands of clones listed, 94% are singletons. Sequences were obtained from PBMCs. Receptors were obtained from a man aged 18 to 29 in good health and CMV-seropositive.

The chain uses TRBV18 and TRBJ1-2; TRBD1 aligns across 10 bases. Germline-derived CDR1 and CDR2 are KGHSH and LQKENI. V shed 6 bases and J 5 bases; nucleotides not matched to a gene: 9. The CDR3 totals 15 residues. The CDR3 sequence: CASSPEDRGSYGYTF. DNA of the CDR3: TGTGCCAGCTCCCCGGAGGACAGGGGGTCGTATGGCTACACCTTC.

J is TRBJ2-2 and V is TRBV28, with D possibly TRBD1 on 5 matching bases. The germline V gene has CDR1 MDHEN and CDR2 SYDVKM. The CDR3 has 14 residues. V gave up 6 bases and J gave up 4 bases, with 12 bases separating them. The CDR3 here is CASSYSQATGELFF. DNA of the CDR3: TGTGCCAGCAGCTATTCACAGGCCACCGGGGAGCTGTTTTTT.

V and J are TRBV14 and TRBJ2-3, with 11 positions matching TRBD2. Germline-derived CDR1 and CDR2 are SGHDN and FVKESK. CDR3 length: 16 residues. The V and J ends lost 2 bases and 2 bases, in that order; junction bases with no gene match: 3. The CDR3 region has the DNA TGTGCCAGCAGCCAAACTAGCGGGGGCTTCACAGATACGCAGTATTTT. Protein product: CASSQTSGGFTDTQYF.

The sample holds one count of this clone. The chain carries TRBV7-8 and TRBJ2-6; D not resolved. The CDR3 extends over 13 amino acids. Germline V gene sequence: CDR1 SGHVS, CDR2 FQNEAQ. Trimming pared 3 bases from V and 4 bases from J, leaving 4 bases between. The CDR3 sequence is CASSLRGANVLTF. The CDR3 DNA reads TGTGCCAGCAGCTTGAGAGGGGCCAACGTCCTGACTTTC.

This chain connects TRBV10-3 to TRBJ1-3; D perhaps matches TRBD1 (5 bases). V lost 3 bases and J 1 base, leaving 10 bases between the germline ends. CDR1 and CDR2 (germline): ENHRY, SYGVKD. This CDR3 has 15 residues. The CDR3 loop reads CAISDASGSGNTIYF. The CDR3 DNA follows: TGTGCCATCAGTGATGCTTCAGGGTCTGGAAACACCATATATTTT.

This sequence joins TRBV29-1 and TRBJ2-1, with D perhaps TRBD1 (6 bases). Per the germline V gene, CDR1 is SQVTM and CDR2 is ANQGSEA. The CDR3 consists of 13 residues. Trimming took 0 bases from V and 8 from J, leaving 11 bases between them. Here the CDR3 DNA reads TGCAGCGTTGAAGAGGTCAGGGGTTATGAGCAGTTCTTC. Residues: CSVEEVRGYEQFF.

The chain carries TRBV7-9 and TRBJ2-1; D not certain. Germline CDR1 is SEHNR and CDR2 is FQNEAQ (reference sequence). This CDR3 spans 13 amino acids. CDR3 region: CAIQSSSYNEQFF. CDR3 bases: TGTGCGATTCAATCGAGCTCCTACAATGAGCAGTTCTTC.

The chain has TRBV9 and TRBJ1-4, with D possibly being TRBD1 (6 bases). Germline V gene sequence: CDR1 SGDLS, CDR2 YYNGEE. The ends were cut back, 5 bases at V and 7 bases at J, with 15 bases in the middle. The CDR3 is made up of 14 amino acids. The CDR3 reads CASSRRGGSEKLFF. In DNA, the CDR3 is TGTGCCAGCAGTAGGAGAGGGGGTAGTGAAAAACTGTTTTTT.

V usage is TRBV25-1 and J usage is TRBJ2-1; D gene ambiguous. This CDR3 has 13 amino acids. Germline CDR1 MGHDK, CDR2 SYGVNS. V was pared by 5 bases and J by 4 bases, with 9 bases between. The DNA of the CDR3 is TGTGCCAGCAGTCAAACAGTTTACAATGAGCAGTTCTTC. Translation gives CASSQTVYNEQFF.

V usage is TRBV5-1 and J usage is TRBJ1-3; possibly TRBD1 for D (5 bases). CDR3 length: 15 amino acids. The germline CDR1 and CDR2 sequences are SGHRS and YFSETQ. Trimming removed 1 base at V and 0 bases at J, with 8 bases between. CDR3 region: CASSLSGGSGNTIYF. As DNA, the CDR3 is TGCGCCAGCAGCTTGAGCGGGGGCTCTGGAAACACCATATATTTT.

This clone was seen more than once but under ten times. The CDR3 coding sequence is TGTGCCAGCAGTGCCGCGTCCTACGAGCAGTACTTC. Translation gives CASSAASYEQYF. This chain uses TRBV6-4 with TRBJ2-7; D is uncertain. This CDR3 region has 12 residues. V was trimmed by 4 bases and J by 1 base, leaving 5 bases between them. Germline assignment: CDR1 MRHNA and CDR2 SNTAGT.

V usage is TRBV15 and J usage is TRBJ2-1; TRBD2 aligns across 10 bases. V lost 5 bases to trimming and J lost 14 bases; unmatched junction nucleotides: 6. Germline lookup yields CDR1 LNHNV and CDR2 YYDKDF (reference sequence). The CDR3 is 12 residues long. CDR3 DNA sequence: TGTGCCACCAGCGAAACCGGGACTAGCGAGTTCTTC. Translation: CATSETGTSEFF. The variable domain in full, completed from reference TRBV15 and TRBJ2-1, reads DAMVIQNPRYQVTQFGKPVTLSCSQTLNHNVMYWYQQKSSQAPKLLFHYYDKDFNNEADTPDNFQSRRPNTSFCFLDIRSPGLGDTAMYLCATSETGTSEFFGPGTRLTVL.

This clone was detected only once. The rearrangement links TRBV9 to TRBJ2-3, with 10 positions matching TRBD2. This CDR3 region has 16 residues. Germline loops: CDR1 SGDLS, CDR2 YYNGEE. The J segment lost 5 bases and the V segment lost 6 bases, leaving 12 bases of the junction unmatched. The CDR3 DNA sequence: TGTGCCAGCACCCCTGAGAGCGGGGGGGCTGGAGATACGCAGTATTTT. This sequence encodes CASTPESGGAGDTQYF.

The genes are TRBV7-3 and TRBJ2-5; 10 nucleotides agree with TRBD1. There are 15 residues in the CDR3. V was clipped by 4 bases and J by 5 bases; unmatched bases: 7. In germline, CDR1 is SGHTA, CDR2 FQGTGA. In DNA, the CDR3 is TGTGCCAGCAGCTACGGGACAGGGGTCGGGGAGACCCAGTACTTC. Its protein product is CASSYGTGVGETQYF.

This clone was found once. The J gene is TRBJ2-5, the V gene TRBV25-1; 7 bases map to TRBD1. CDR1 and CDR2 from the germline V gene are MGHDK and SYGVNS. The ends lost 7 bases at V and 4 bases at J; junction bases unmatched: 6. The CDR3 has 13 amino acids. The CDR3 loop is CASKKGGAETQYF. The DNA of the CDR3 is TGTGCCAGCAAGAAAGGGGGCGCAGAGACCCAGTACTTC.

The chain has TRBV27 and TRBJ2-7; no clear D. The CDR3 covers 14 residues. Trimming took off 4 bases at V and 3 bases at J, with 13 bases between the two ends. Germline CDR1 reads MNHEY; CDR2 reads SMNVEV (reference sequence). CDR3 sequence (DNA): TGTGCCAGCAGTTCTCGAGTAACGGGCTACGAGCAGTACTTC. Amino acid sequence: CASSSRVTGYEQYF.

The chain couples TRBV2 to TRBJ1-1, with 9 bases identical to TRBD1. The germline V gene has CDR1 SNHLY and CDR2 FYNNEI. The ends lost 4 bases at V and 3 bases at J; junction bases unmatched: 9. The CDR3 contains 16 residues. For the CDR3, the DNA is TGTGCCAGCAGTGGCGCGGGACAGGGTTTTGACACTGAAGCTTTCTTT. This sequence encodes CASSGAGQGFDTEAFF.

V and J are TRBV19 and TRBJ2-7; 8 bases are a match to TRBD2. The CDR3 extends over 14 amino acids. Germline V lookup: CDR1 LNHDA, CDR2 SQIVND (reference sequence). V trimming: 7 bases; J trimming: 5 bases; junction bases outside the gene matches: 10. CDR3 sequence: CASNLGTRFNEQYF. Written as DNA, the CDR3 is TGTGCCAGTAACCTGGGGACTAGATTTAACGAGCAGTACTTC.

The CDR3 DNA reads as TGTGCCAGCACCCCACAGGGAATCTATGGCTACACCTTC. This sequence encodes CASTPQGIYGYTF. V gene TRBV11-2 combines with J gene TRBJ1-2; the D gene is possibly TRBD1 (6 bases). Germline lookup yields CDR1 SGHAT and CDR2 FQNNGV. The CDR3 has 13 residues. Trimming pared 7 bases from V and 4 bases from J, leaving 13 bases between.

The chain couples TRBV27 to TRBJ1-1; possible D gene TRBD1, 6 bases. CDR3 length equals 13 residues. Between the trimmed V and J ends, which lost 3 bases and 7 bases, there was a span of 12 bases. Germline V lookup: CDR1 MNHEY, CDR2 SMNVEV (reference sequence). CDR3 amino acids: CASSFQQGDEAFF. In DNA form, the CDR3 reads TGTGCCAGCAGTTTCCAACAGGGAGATGAAGCTTTCTTT.

This clone appeared a single time. The chain has TRBV6-1 and TRBJ1-5; 7 nucleotides agree with TRBD1. The V gene end was trimmed by 2 bases and the J gene end by 8 bases; junction bases not matched to a gene: 9. This CDR3 contains 15 residues. The germline CDR1 and CDR2 sequences are MNHNS and SASEGT. The CDR3 region is CASSENTGESKPQHF. CDR3 in DNA: TGTGCCAGCAGTGAAAACACAGGGGAGAGCAAGCCCCAGCATTTT.

CDR3: CASTNPTGAYEQYF. In nucleotides, the CDR3 is TGTGCCAGCACCAACCCCACAGGGGCCTACGAGCAGTACTTC. J is TRBJ2-7 and V is TRBV28; 7 bases line up with TRBD1. V shed 7 bases, J shed 2 bases, and the junction held 8 bases outside the gene matches. Germline V gene sequence: CDR1 MDHEN, CDR2 SYDVKM. This CDR3 contains 14 residues.

This clone occurred once. This chain links TRBV28 with TRBJ2-7, with D hard to call. Per germline, CDR1 MDHEN and CDR2 SYDVKM. Trimming stripped 5 bases from V and 2 bases from J, with 7 bases between. The CDR3 length is 12 residues. CDR3 region: CASSPGAYEQYF. The CDR3, as DNA: TGTGCCAGCAGTCCCGGAGCCTACGAGCAGTACTTC.

The J gene is TRBJ2-1, the V gene TRBV11-2, with D perhaps matching TRBD2 (6 bases). There are 16 residues in the CDR3. Germline CDR1 reads SGHAT; CDR2 reads FQNNGV. Trimming pared 5 bases from V and 5 bases from J, leaving 19 bases between. DNA of the CDR3: TGTGCCAGCAGCCACGACCGGGGTAGCGGTGACAATGAGCAGTTCTTC. This codes for CASSHDRGSGDNEQFF.

J is TRBJ1-1 and V is TRBV27; D might be TRBD1 (5 bases). The V gene lost 3 bases and the J gene lost 3 bases, with 11 bases spanning the gap. The CDR3 is 14 residues long. The germline V gene encodes CDR1 MNHEY and CDR2 SMNVEV (reference sequence). The CDR3: CASSFGRADTEAFF. The CDR3 DNA is TGTGCCAGCAGTTTTGGCAGGGCTGACACTGAAGCTTTCTTT.

The chain uses TRBV2 and TRBJ2-6, with 8 nucleotides matching TRBD1. V was pared by 5 bases and J by 1 base, with 10 bases of the junction left unmatched. Germline assignment: CDR1 SNHLY and CDR2 FYNNEI. CDR3 length: 18 amino acids. CDR3 nucleotide sequence: TGTGCCAGCAGTTACTGGACAGGGAGAGTATCTGGGGCCAACGTCCTGACTTTC. Amino acid sequence: CASSYWTGRVSGANVLTF. Full variable domain (rest looked up from reference TRBV2 and TRBJ2-6): EPEVTQTPSHQVTQMGQEVILRCVPISNHLYFYWYRQILGQKVEFLVSFYNNEISEKSEIFDDQFSVERPDGSNFTLKIRSTKLEDSAMYFCASSYWTGRVSGANVLTFGAGSRLTVL.

The V and J genes are TRBV2 and TRBJ2-1; D is possibly TRBD2 (6 bases). Trimming removed 2 bases from V and 9 bases from J, with 17 bases in between. The CDR3 is 15 amino acids. Looked up from germline, CDR1 is SNHLY and CDR2 is FYNNEI. CDR3 in amino acids: CASSESGTGAREQFF. The CDR3 coding sequence is TGTGCCAGCAGTGAAAGTGGGACTGGGGCCCGTGAGCAGTTCTTC. Full variable domain (missing parts from reference TRBV2 and TRBJ2-1): EPEVTQTPSHQVTQMGQEVILRCVPISNHLYFYWYRQILGQKVEFLVSFYNNEISEKSEIFDDQFSVERPDGSNFTLKIRSTKLEDSAMYFCASSESGTGAREQFFGPGTRLTVL.

The chain uses TRBV6-1 and TRBJ1-5; D call uncertain. The CDR3 length is 13 residues. Germline V gives CDR1 MNHNS, CDR2 SASEGT. V lost 10 bases and J lost 1, with 11 bases in between. CDR3 residues: CATQPVSNQPQHF. In nucleotides, the CDR3 is TGTGCCACCCAACCGGTCAGCAATCAGCCCCAGCATTTT.

The CDR3 loop reads CASSSDRVYGYTF. For the CDR3, the DNA is TGTGCCAGCAGTTCCGACAGGGTCTATGGCTACACCTTC. The chain employs TRBV28 and TRBJ1-2, with TRBD1 identical over 7 bases. The germline gives CDR1 MDHEN, CDR2 SYDVKM. The CDR3 loop spans 13 amino acids. The trim removed 4 bases at V and 4 bases at J, leaving 3 bases unmatched.

As DNA, the CDR3 is TGTGCCAGCAGCTCCTGGGACAGGCAAGAGACCCAGTACTTC. Translating it yields CASSSWDRQETQYF. The chain joins TRBV7-6 to TRBJ2-5; TRBD1 aligns across 8 bases. This CDR3 region has 14 residues. The J segment lost 2 bases and the V segment lost 4 bases, leaving 3 bases of the junction unmatched. Germline V gene sequence: CDR1 SGHVS, CDR2 FNYEAQ.